The source of this T cell receptor beta chain is a study of T cell changes during pregnancy in multiple sclerosis. The CDR3 covers 16 residues. Germline V gene sequence: CDR1 SEHNR, CDR2 FQNEAQ (reference sequence). J was trimmed by 1 base and V by 4 bases; bases with no gene match: 7. This table comes from immunoSEQ multiplex PCR, and its TCRdb copy is limited to in-frame clones, with some not included. The sample yields around 130,000 clones, approximately 95% seen once. The clonotype comes from a female donor with multiple sclerosis, enrolled in a pregnancy study. Sample: peripheral blood, taken before pregnancy. The V and J genes are TRBV7-9 and TRBJ1-1, with 9 bases matching TRBD1. DNA for the CDR3: TGTGCCAGCAGCTACGGACAGGGGCGAGGGAACACTGAAGCTTTCTTT. Protein product: CASSYGQGRGNTEAFF.